This TCR beta chain was captured by sequencing in a study of blood T cell repertoires in COVID-19. Study information: Spain, Italy and the United States supplied samples that represented acute and convalescent COVID-19. PBMCs, B-cell-depleted T cells, or T cells provided the cDNA or gDNA that made up the material.

CDR3 length: 17 residues. Germline V CDR1 and CDR2: SGDLS, YYNGEE. Trimming took 4 bases from V and 4 from J, leaving 21 bases between them. Source study methods: From reference gene primer amplification, estimates of nucleated cell counts were derived. The assay was immunoSEQ multiplex PCR, and TCRdb's table has in-frame clones only and misses some. V, J and clone size were drawn from that table, and D and trimming were deduced from the DNA. The data show 200,000 to 300,000 clones, around 85% seen once. This TCR was recovered from an older man with acute or convalescent COVID-19. The chain joins TRBV9 to TRBJ1-3, with D possibly being TRBD1 (6 bases). Sequencing was done on a sample of peripheral blood. In DNA form, the CDR3 reads TGTGCCAGCAGCCTATTCTCTCCCAGGACAGCGGGAAACACCATATATTTT. Translating gives CASSLFSPRTAGNTIYF.